A single sample gave rise to the 5 T cell receptor beta chains below, sequenced in a study of siplizumab effects on memory and regulatory T cells. Only in-frame clones appear in the TCRdb table, and some are missing; sequencing was by immunoSEQ multiplex PCR. The table shows about 60,000 clones, with approximately 82% occurring only once. The sequenced material came from memory CD4+ T cells sorted from blood. Receptors originate from a human donor in good health.

The chain joins TRBV19 to TRBJ1-5; TRBD1 matches 8 bases. Germline V gene data show CDR1 as LNHDA and CDR2 as SQIVND (reference sequence). This CDR3 is 13 amino acids long. V lost 6 bases, J lost 7 bases, and 5 bases stayed unmatched. DNA of the CDR3: TGTGCCAGTAGCATGGACAGGGAGCAGCCCCAGCATTTT. As protein: CASSMDREQPQHF.

Comment on this clone: The junction differs from germline at one of its ends, possibly a read error. The chain uses TRBV5-1 and TRBJ2-7; tentative D call: TRBD1 (6 bases). This CDR3 contains 14 residues. The germline V gene encodes CDR1 SGHRS and CDR2 YFSETQ. CDR3 in DNA: TGTGCCAGCACCAGGCCCGTGGGGGCCGGTGAGCAGTACTTC. It yields the protein CASTRPVGAGEQYF.

This clone was seen just once. CDR3 residues: CASSALRAWGANVLTF. CDR3 DNA sequence: TGTGCCAGCAGTGCCTTAAGGGCGTGGGGGGCCAACGTCCTGACTTTC. The V call is TRBV6-4, the J call TRBJ2-6; D is unclear. The V end lost 4 bases, the J end lost 4 bases, and 14 bases lay between the germline ends. The CDR3 extends over 16 amino acids. Germline CDR1 reads MRHNA; CDR2 reads SNTAGT.

The chain joins TRBV5-1 to TRBJ2-7; TRBD2 is a possible D gene (5 bases). This CDR3 spans 14 amino acids. The germline CDR1 and CDR2 sequences are SGHRS and YFSETQ. Trimming removed 4 bases at V and 4 bases at J, with 15 bases between. The CDR3 sequence is CASSRTGSGYEQYF. The DNA of the CDR3 is TGCGCCAGCAGCCGGACGGGGTCCGGGTACGAGCAGTACTTC.

CDR3 DNA sequence: TGTGCCAGTAGGCCGGGACAGGAGAACACCGGGGAGCTGTTTTTT. It yields the protein CASRPGQENTGELFF. V and J are TRBV19 and TRBJ2-2; TRBD1 aligns across 8 bases. The J segment lost 1 base and the V segment lost 6 bases, leaving 4 bases of the junction unmatched. Per germline, CDR1 LNHDA and CDR2 SQIVND (reference sequence). This CDR3 is built from 15 residues. The full variable domain, its missing parts supplied by reference TRBV19 and TRBJ2-2, is DGGITQSPKYLFRKEGQNVTLSCEQNLNHDAMYWYRQDPGQGLRLIYYSQIVNDFQKGDIAEGYSVSREKKESFPLTVTSAQKNPTAFYLCASRPGQENTGELFFGEGSRLTVL.